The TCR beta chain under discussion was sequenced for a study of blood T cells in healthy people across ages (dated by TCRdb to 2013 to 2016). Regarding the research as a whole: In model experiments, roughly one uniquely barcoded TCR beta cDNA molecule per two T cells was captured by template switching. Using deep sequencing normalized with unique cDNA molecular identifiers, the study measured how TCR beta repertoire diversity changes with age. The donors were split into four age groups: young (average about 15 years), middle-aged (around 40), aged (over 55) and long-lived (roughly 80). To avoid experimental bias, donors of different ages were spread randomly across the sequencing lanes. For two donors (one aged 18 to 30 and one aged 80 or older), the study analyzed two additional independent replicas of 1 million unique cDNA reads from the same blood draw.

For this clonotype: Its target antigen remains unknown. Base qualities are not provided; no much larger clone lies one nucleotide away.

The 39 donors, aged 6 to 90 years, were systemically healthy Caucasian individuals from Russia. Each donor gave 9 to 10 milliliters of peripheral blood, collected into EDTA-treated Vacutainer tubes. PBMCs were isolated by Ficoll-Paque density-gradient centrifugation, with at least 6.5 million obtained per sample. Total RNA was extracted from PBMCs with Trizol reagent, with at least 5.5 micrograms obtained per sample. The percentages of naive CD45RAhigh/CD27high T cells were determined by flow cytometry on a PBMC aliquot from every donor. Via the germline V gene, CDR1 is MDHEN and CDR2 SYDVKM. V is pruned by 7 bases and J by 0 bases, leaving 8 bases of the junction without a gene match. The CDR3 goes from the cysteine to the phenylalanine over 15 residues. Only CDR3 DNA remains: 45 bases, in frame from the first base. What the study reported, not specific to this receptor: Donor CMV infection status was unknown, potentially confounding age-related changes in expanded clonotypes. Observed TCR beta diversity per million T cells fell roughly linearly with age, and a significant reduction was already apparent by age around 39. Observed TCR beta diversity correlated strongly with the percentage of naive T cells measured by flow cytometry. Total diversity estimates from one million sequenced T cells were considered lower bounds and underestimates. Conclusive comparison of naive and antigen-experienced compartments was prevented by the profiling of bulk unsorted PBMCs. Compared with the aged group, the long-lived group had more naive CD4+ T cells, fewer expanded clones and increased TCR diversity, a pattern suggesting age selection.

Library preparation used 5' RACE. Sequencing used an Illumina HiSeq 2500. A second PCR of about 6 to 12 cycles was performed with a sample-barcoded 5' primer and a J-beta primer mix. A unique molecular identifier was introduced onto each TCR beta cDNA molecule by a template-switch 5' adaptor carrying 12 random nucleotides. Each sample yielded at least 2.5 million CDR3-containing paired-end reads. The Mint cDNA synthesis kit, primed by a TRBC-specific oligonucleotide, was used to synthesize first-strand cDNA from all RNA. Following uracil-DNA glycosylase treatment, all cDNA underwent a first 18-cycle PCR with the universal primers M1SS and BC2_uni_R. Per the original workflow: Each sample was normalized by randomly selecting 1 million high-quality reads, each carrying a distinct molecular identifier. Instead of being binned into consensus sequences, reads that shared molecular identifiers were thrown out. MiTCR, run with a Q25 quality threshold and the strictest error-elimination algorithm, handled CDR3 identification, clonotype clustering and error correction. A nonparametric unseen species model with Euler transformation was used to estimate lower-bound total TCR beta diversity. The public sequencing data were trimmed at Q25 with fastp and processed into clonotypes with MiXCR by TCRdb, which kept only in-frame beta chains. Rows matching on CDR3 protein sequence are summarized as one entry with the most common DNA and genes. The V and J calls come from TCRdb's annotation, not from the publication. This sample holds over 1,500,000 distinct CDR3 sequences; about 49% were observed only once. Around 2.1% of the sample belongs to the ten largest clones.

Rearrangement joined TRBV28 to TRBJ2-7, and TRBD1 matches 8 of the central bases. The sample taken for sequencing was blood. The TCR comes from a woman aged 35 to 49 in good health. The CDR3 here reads CASNPTGGLSYEQYF. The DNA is TGTGCCAGCAACCCTACAGGGGGACTCTCCTACGAGCAGTACTTC.